A selection of T cell receptor beta chains follows, all from one sample in a study of beta chain features in type 1 diabetes. Sequencing used immunoSEQ multiplex PCR; TCRdb keeps in-frame clones, though not all of them. The sample carries 900,000 or so clones, 15% to 20% recorded once. Material for sequencing was naive CD4+ T cells from blood. Receptors were obtained from a woman aged 18 to 35 in good health. Both conserved end residues are part of each CDR3. A D gene is named only where the DNA matches it firmly. Some rows mark clone size as missing; the rest say once, few, many or name a class of expanded clone.

J: TRBJ2-1
size: NA
V: TRBV7-3
D: TRBD2
DNA: TGTGCCAGCAGCTTAAACCTAGCGGCTTACAATGAGCAGTTCTTC
CDR3: CASSLNLAAYNEQFF

J: TRBJ2-7
size: NA
V: TRBV19
D: TRBD1
DNA: TGTGCCAGTAGTATACGTTTCCTGGGACAGGCCTACGAGCAGTACTTC
CDR3: CASSIRFLGQAYEQYF

J: TRBJ2-5
size: NA
V: TRBV25-1
D: NA
DNA: TGTGCCAGCAGTGAACAGACAGCCCAAGAGACCCAGTACTTC
CDR3: CASSEQTAQETQYF

J: TRBJ2-3
size: NA
V: TRBV6-6
D: TRBD1
DNA: TGTGCCAGCAGTTTCGGACAGGTCAGCACAGATACGCAGTATTTT
CDR3: CASSFGQVSTDTQYF

J: TRBJ2-5
size: NA
V: TRBV4-3
D: TRBD2
DNA: TGCGCCAGCAGCCCACGGTATAGCGGGGCCCTGTGGGGCCAGTACTTC
CDR3: CASSPRYSGALWGQYF

J: TRBJ2-3
size: NA
V: TRBV5-4
D: NA
DNA: TGTGCCAGCAGCACGACTAGGAGCACAGATACGCAGTATTTT
CDR3: CASSTTRSTDTQYF

J: TRBJ1-2
size: few
V: TRBV6-5
D: NA
DNA: TGTGCCAGCACCTCTCCGGCGCAGTCATATGGCTACACCTTC
CDR3: CASTSPAQSYGYTF

J: TRBJ2-3
size: NA
V: TRBV5-1
D: NA
DNA: TGCGCCAGCAGCTTCCCAACAGATACGCAGTATTTT
CDR3: CASSFPTDTQYF

J: TRBJ1-4
size: NA
V: TRBV5-4
D: NA
DNA: TGTGCCAGCAGCTATCGACAGGCAACTAATGAAAAACTGTTTTTT
CDR3: CASSYRQATNEKLFF

J: TRBJ1-3
size: NA
V: TRBV6-6
D: NA
DNA: TGTGCCAGCAGTTACTCGAGTGTGGGAAACACCATATATTTT
CDR3: CASSYSSVGNTIYF

J: TRBJ2-1
size: few
V: TRBV4-1
D: NA
DNA: TGCGCCAGCAGCCCGATTTTACGACCGGGCCTCTCCTACAATGAGCAGTTCTTC
CDR3: CASSPILRPGLSYNEQFF

J: TRBJ2-2
size: few
V: TRBV5-4
D: TRBD2
DNA: TGTGCCAGCAGCTCGGCACGGGAGGGCGGGGAGCTGTTTTTT
CDR3: CASSSAREGGELFF

J: TRBJ2-7
size: NA
V: TRBV5-1
D: NA
DNA: TGCGCCAGCAGCTTCGGGTCTACTTCCGCGAGCGAGCAGTACTTC
CDR3: CASSFGSTSASEQYF

J: TRBJ2-5
size: NA
V: TRBV7-2
D: NA
DNA: TGTGCCAGCACGGGGCACCCCCAAGAGACCCAGTACTTC
CDR3: CASTGHPQETQYF

J: TRBJ2-5
size: NA
V: TRBV5-6
D: NA
DNA: TGTGCCAGCAGCTGGAGGCCAACGGAGACCCAGTACTTC
CDR3: CASSWRPTETQYF

J: TRBJ2-3
size: few
V: TRBV7-8
D: NA
DNA: TGTGCCAGCAGCCCGGTCGGCCTCTCCGCCGCCACAGATACGCAGTATTTT
CDR3: CASSPVGLSAATDTQYF

J: TRBJ2-3
size: NA
V: TRBV7-2
D: NA
DNA: TGTGCCAGCAGCTTGACAAAGGTTACGCAGTATTTT
CDR3: CASSLTKVTQYF

J: TRBJ2-1
size: few
V: TRBV10-1
D: TRBD1
DNA: TGCGCCACCTCGGACAGGGGGCGGGATGAGCAGTTCTTC
CDR3: CATSDRGRDEQFF

J: TRBJ1-4
size: few
V: TRBV6-5
D: NA
DNA: TGTGCCAGCAGTTACTCGGTTCGTGTTGAAAAACTGTTTTTT
CDR3: CASSYSVRVEKLFF

J: TRBJ2-5
size: NA
V: TRBV4-2
D: NA
DNA: TGTGCCAGCAGCCAAGATTGGGAGCGGAAAGAGACCCAGTACTTC
CDR3: CASSQDWERKETQYF

J: TRBJ1-2
size: NA
V: TRBV28
D: NA
DNA: TGTGCCAGCAGTTTAATCAGCACAGGCAACTATGGCTACACCTTC
CDR3: CASSLISTGNYGYTF

J: TRBJ2-5
size: few
V: TRBV5-1
D: TRBD1
DNA: TGCGCCAGCCGAACAGGGGGCGCGAGTTTGGGTGAGACCCAGTACTTC
CDR3: CASRTGGASLGETQYF

J: TRBJ2-1
size: NA
V: TRBV14
D: TRBD2
DNA: TGTGCCAGCAGCCAAGAAGCTAGCGGGGGGAACAATGAGCAGTTCTTC
CDR3: CASSQEASGGNNEQFF

J: TRBJ2-1
size: NA
V: TRBV4-3
D: NA
DNA: TGCGCCAGCAGCCAAGGGGATTCCAACTACAATGAGCAGTTCTTC
CDR3: CASSQGDSNYNEQFF

J: TRBJ1-2
size: few
V: TRBV5-1
D: NA
DNA: TGCGCCAGCAATCCAGGGCACAACTATGGCTACACCTTC
CDR3: CASNPGHNYGYTF

J: TRBJ1-2
size: few
V: TRBV20-1
D: NA
DNA: TGCAGTGCTAGAGATGCGGGGAGCTACACCTTC
CDR3: CSARDAGSYTF

J: TRBJ2-5
size: few
V: TRBV5-1
D: NA
DNA: TGCGCCAGCAGCCGACGAACAGGGCGACAAGAGACCCAGTACTTC
CDR3: CASSRRTGRQETQYF

J: TRBJ2-1
size: NA
V: TRBV7-9
D: NA
DNA: TGTGCCAGCAGCTTCGGTTGGGGAAGCTCCTACAATGAGCAGTTCTTC
CDR3: CASSFGWGSSYNEQFF

J: TRBJ1-1
size: few
V: TRBV2
D: TRBD1
DNA: TGTGCCAGCACTCTTTCCGGGACAGTGAACACTGAAGCTTTCTTT
CDR3: CASTLSGTVNTEAFF

J: TRBJ2-7
size: NA
V: TRBV2
D: NA
DNA: TGTGCCAGCAGCGCAGACGGCTACGAGCAGTACTTC
CDR3: CASSADGYEQYF

J: TRBJ2-7
size: NA
V: TRBV7-8
D: NA
DNA: TGTGCCAGCAGCTTCCCGCCCCCGGGGAACTACGAGCAGTACTTC
CDR3: CASSFPPPGNYEQYF

J: TRBJ2-1
size: few
V: TRBV28
D: TRBD2
DNA: TGTGCCAGCAGTCCCGGACTAGCGGTAAACAATGAGCAGTTCTTC
CDR3: CASSPGLAVNNEQFF

J: TRBJ1-3
size: NA
V: TRBV25-1
D: NA
DNA: TGTGCCAGCAGTGAGTCTGGAAACACCATATATTTT
CDR3: CASSESGNTIYF

J: TRBJ2-5
size: few
V: TRBV7-2
D: TRBD2
DNA: TGTGCCAGCAGCTTAGCTCAGGCGGGGGGGACGGCTCAGTACTTC
CDR3: CASSLAQAGGTAQYF

J: TRBJ2-5
size: NA
V: TRBV7-8
D: NA
DNA: TGTGCCAGCAGCTTAGTATCGGGAGTACAAGAGACCCAGTACTTC
CDR3: CASSLVSGVQETQYF

J: TRBJ2-7
size: few
V: TRBV27
D: NA
DNA: TGTGCCAGCAGCTCGCCGTACGAGCAGTACTTC
CDR3: CASSSPYEQYF

J: TRBJ2-7
size: NA
V: TRBV4-3
D: NA
DNA: TGCGCCAGCAGCCAAGATTCAGAGTTCTACGAGCAGTACTTC
CDR3: CASSQDSEFYEQYF

J: TRBJ1-4
size: NA
V: TRBV28
D: TRBD1
DNA: TGTGCCAGCAGTGAACAGGGGATTAATGAAAAACTGTTTTTT
CDR3: CASSEQGINEKLFF

J: TRBJ1-1
size: few
V: TRBV7-3
D: NA
DNA: TGTGCCAGCAGCCCGGCGCGAGGGGTTCTGGTTGATGGTGAAGCTTTCTTT
CDR3: CASSPARGVLVDGEAFF

J: TRBJ2-1
size: NA
V: TRBV5-1
D: NA
DNA: TGCGCCAGCAGCTTGGACGGGGGCTACAATGAGCAGTTCTTC
CDR3: CASSLDGGYNEQFF

J: TRBJ2-5
size: NA
V: TRBV6-5
D: NA
DNA: TGTGCCAGCAGTTACTCGCCGGGGGAGGAGACCCAGTACTTC
CDR3: CASSYSPGEETQYF

J: TRBJ1-5
size: NA
V: TRBV23-1
D: TRBD1
DNA: TGCGCCAGCAGCCGGGACAGAAGTAGCAATCAGCCCCAGCATTTT
CDR3: CASSRDRSSNQPQHF

J: TRBJ2-1
size: NA
V: TRBV7-2
D: NA
DNA: TGTGCCAGCAGCTTAGCTGCGTCCTCCTACAATGAGCAGTTCTTC
CDR3: CASSLAASSYNEQFF

J: TRBJ2-1
size: few
V: TRBV9
D: TRBD2
DNA: TGTGCCAGCAGCGTAGGAGCGGGAGAGGCCTTTAGGGAGCAGTTCTTC
CDR3: CASSVGAGEAFREQFF

J: TRBJ2-7
size: NA
V: TRBV7-6
D: TRBD2
DNA: TGTGCCAGCAGCCCCACCGCGGGGGTAGCGGGAGCCTACTCCTACGAGCAGTACTTC
CDR3: CASSPTAGVAGAYSYEQYF

J: TRBJ2-5
size: NA
V: TRBV5-6
D: TRBD2
DNA: TGTGCCAGCAGCTTGGAGTGGGGGACTAGCGGGTTCCAAGAGACCCAGTACTTC
CDR3: CASSLEWGTSGFQETQYF